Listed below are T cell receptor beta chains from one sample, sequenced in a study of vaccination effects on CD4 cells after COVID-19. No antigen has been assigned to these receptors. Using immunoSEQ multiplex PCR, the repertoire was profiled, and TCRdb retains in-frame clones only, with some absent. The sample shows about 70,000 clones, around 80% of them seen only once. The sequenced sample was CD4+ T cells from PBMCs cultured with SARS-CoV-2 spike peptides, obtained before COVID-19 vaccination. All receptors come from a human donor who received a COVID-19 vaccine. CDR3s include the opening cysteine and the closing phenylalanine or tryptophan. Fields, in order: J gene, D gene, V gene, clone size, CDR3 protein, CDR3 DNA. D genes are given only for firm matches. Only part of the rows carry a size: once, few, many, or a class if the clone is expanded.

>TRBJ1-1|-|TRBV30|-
CAWRTESSRNTEAFF
TGTGCCTGGAGAACAGAATCGAGCCGGAACACTGAAGCTTTCTTT
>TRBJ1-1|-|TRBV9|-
CASSAGAQTGNTEAFF
TGTGCCAGCAGCGCCGGGGCACAGACAGGGAACACTGAAGCTTTCTTT
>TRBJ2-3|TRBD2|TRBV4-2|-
CASSQDILGRGGRTDTQYF
TGTGCCAGCAGCCAAGATATACTTGGGCGGGGGGGCCGTACAGATACGCAGTATTTT
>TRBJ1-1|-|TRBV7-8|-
CASSYSGLGNTEAFF
TGTGCCAGCAGCTATAGTGGTTTGGGGAACACTGAAGCTTTCTTT
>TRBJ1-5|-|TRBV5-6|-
CASSFRAGNQPQHF
TGTGCCAGCAGCTTTCGTGCCGGAAATCAGCCCCAGCATTTT
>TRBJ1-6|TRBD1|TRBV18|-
CASSTRDRENSPLHF
TGTGCCAGTTCAACGAGGGACAGGGAAAATTCACCCCTCCACTTT
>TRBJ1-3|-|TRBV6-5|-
CAITPRVSGNTIYF
TGTGCCATTACCCCCCGCGTCTCTGGAAACACCATATATTTT
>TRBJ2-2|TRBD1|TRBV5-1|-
CAGRQGRNTGELFF
TGCGCCGGGAGACAGGGGAGGAACACCGGGGAGCTGTTTTTT
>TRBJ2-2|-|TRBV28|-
CASNKKIGTGELFF
TGTGCCAGCAATAAGAAAATCGGCACCGGGGAGCTGTTTTTT
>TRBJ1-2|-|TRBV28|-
CASSSGATGIANYGYTF
TGTGCCAGCAGTTCTGGGGCCACAGGGATAGCTAACTATGGCTACACCTTC
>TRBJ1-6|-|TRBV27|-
CASSWGQEGPLHF
TGTGCCAGCAGTTGGGGGCAGGAGGGACCCCTCCACTTT
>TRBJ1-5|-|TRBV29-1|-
CSVDEGDQPQHF
TGCAGCGTTGACGAGGGTGATCAGCCCCAGCATTTT
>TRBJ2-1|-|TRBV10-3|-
CAIRKGPWVNEQFF
TGTGCCATCAGGAAGGGACCATGGGTCAATGAGCAGTTCTTC
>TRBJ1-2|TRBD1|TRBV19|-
CASSPTGTGGSGYTF
TGTGCCAGTAGTCCCACTGGGACAGGGGGTTCTGGCTACACCTTC
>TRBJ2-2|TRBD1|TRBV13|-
CASSLGQVNTGELFF
TGTGCCAGCAGCTTGGGACAGGTCAACACCGGGGAGCTGTTTTTT
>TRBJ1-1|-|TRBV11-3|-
CASSISGKNTEAFF
TGTGCCAGCAGCATCTCCGGGAAGAACACTGAAGCTTTCTTT
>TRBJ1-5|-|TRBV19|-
CASSIQENQPQHF
TGTGCCAGTAGTATACAGGAAAATCAGCCCCAGCATTTT
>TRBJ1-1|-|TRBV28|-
CASSFQGIRAFF
TGTGCCAGCAGTTTTCAGGGGATAAGGGCTTTCTTT
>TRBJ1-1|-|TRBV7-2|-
CASSSGRNTEAFF
TGTGCCAGCAGCTCGGGACGGAACACTGAAGCTTTCTTT
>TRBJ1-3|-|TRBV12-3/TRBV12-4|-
CASSLGSNTIYF
TGTGCCAGCAGTTTGGGCAGCAACACCATATATTTT
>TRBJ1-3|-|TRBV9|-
CASSVEGNTIYF
TGTGCCAGCAGCGTAGAGGGAAACACCATATATTTT
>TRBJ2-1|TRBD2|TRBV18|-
CASSPVLAGVNEQFF
TGTGCCAGCTCACCAGTATTAGCGGGGGTTAATGAGCAGTTCTTC
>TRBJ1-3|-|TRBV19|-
CASSPYGTQAPGNTIYF
TGTGCCAGTAGTCCTTACGGTACCCAGGCTCCTGGAAACACCATATATTTT
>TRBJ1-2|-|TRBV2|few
CASKSGGYGYTF
TGTGCCAGCAAAAGCGGGGGTTATGGCTACACCTTC
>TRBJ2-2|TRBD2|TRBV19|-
CASSRTSGPARNTGELFF
TGTGCCAGTTCGAGGACTAGCGGCCCGGCGAGGAACACCGGGGAGCTGTTTTTT
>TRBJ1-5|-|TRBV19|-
CASSMGPESNQPQHF
TGTGCCAGTAGTATGGGCCCCGAGAGCAATCAGCCCCAGCATTTT
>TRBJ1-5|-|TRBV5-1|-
CASSLGVGQPQHF
TGCGCCAGCAGCTTGGGGGTTGGTCAGCCCCAGCATTTT
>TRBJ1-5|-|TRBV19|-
CASSTNKGGQPQHF
TGTGCCAGTAGTACTAATAAGGGAGGACAGCCCCAGCATTTT
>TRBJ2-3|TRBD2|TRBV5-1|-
CASSIVAGRGDTQYF
TGCGCCAGCAGCATTGTAGCGGGGAGAGGAGATACGCAGTATTTT
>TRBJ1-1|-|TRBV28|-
CASSTENPGRAFF
TGTGCCAGCAGTACCGAGAACCCAGGGCGAGCTTTCTTT
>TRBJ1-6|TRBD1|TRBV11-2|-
CASSLAGGYNSPLHF
TGTGCCAGCAGCTTAGCAGGGGGCTATAATTCACCCCTCCACTTT
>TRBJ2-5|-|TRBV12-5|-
CASGTMGGLQYF
TGTGCTAGTGGGACCATGGGGGGACTCCAGTACTTC
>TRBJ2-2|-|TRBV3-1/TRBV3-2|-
CASSPRLYATNTGELFF
TGTGCCAGCAGCCCTCGACTATACGCTACGAACACCGGGGAGCTGTTTTTT
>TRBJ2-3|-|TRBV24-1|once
CATSRLGADTQYF
TGTGCCACCAGTCGCTTGGGCGCAGATACGCAGTATTTT
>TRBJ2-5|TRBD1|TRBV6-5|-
CASSGLQGYQETQYF
TGTGCCAGCAGCGGATTACAGGGGTACCAAGAGACCCAGTACTTC
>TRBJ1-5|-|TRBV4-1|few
CASSQDITVNQPQHF
TGCGCCAGCAGCCAAGATATAACAGTAAATCAGCCCCAGCATTTT
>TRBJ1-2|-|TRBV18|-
CASSLMDGPLGGYTF
TGTGCCAGCTCACTGATGGACGGCCCGCTGGGTGGCTACACCTTC
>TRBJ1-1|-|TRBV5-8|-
CASPGDGTMNTEAFF
TGTGCCAGCCCTGGAGATGGGACAATGAACACTGAAGCTTTCTTT
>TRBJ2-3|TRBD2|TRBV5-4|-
CASSSASGVTDTQYF
TGTGCCAGCAGCTCGGCTAGCGGGGTTACAGATACGCAGTATTTT
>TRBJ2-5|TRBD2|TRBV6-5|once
CASRLAGGETQYF
TGTGCCAGCAGACTAGCGGGGGGAGAGACCCAGTACTTC
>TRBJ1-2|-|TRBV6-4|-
CASSDSKRGPLRGYTF
TGTGCCAGCAGTGACTCGAAGAGGGGACCCCTCCGGGGCTACACCTTC
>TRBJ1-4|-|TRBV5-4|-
CASSLLPTGNEKLFF
TGTGCCAGCAGCTTGTTACCGACAGGTAATGAAAAACTGTTTTTT
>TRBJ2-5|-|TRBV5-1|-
CASSLPGPSRTQYF
TGCGCCAGCAGCCTTCCGGGCCCCTCAAGAACCCAGTACTTC
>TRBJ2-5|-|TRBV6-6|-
CASNPTGSGGETQYF
TGTGCCAGCAATCCGACAGGGTCCGGGGGGGAGACCCAGTACTTC
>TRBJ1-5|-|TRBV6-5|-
CASSYSRGGSNQPQHF
TGTGCCAGCAGTTACTCAAGGGGAGGCAGCAATCAGCCCCAGCATTTT
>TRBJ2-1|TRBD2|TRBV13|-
CASSLLFSGGNNEQFF
TGTGCCAGCAGCTTACTCTTTAGCGGGGGAAACAATGAGCAGTTCTTC
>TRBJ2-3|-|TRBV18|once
CASSPGLGSTDTQYF
TGTGCCAGCTCACCAGGGCTGGGAAGCACAGATACGCAGTATTTT
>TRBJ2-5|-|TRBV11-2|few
CASSLARPQETQYF
TGTGCCAGCAGCTTAGCCAGGCCCCAAGAGACCCAGTACTTC
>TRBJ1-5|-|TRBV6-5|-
CAGSVLRDQLQHF
TGTGCCGGGTCCGTTTTAAGGGATCAGCTCCAGCATTTT
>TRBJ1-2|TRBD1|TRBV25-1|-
CASSEFKGASGGYTF
TGTGCCAGCAGTGAATTTAAGGGGGCCTCGGGTGGCTACACCTTC
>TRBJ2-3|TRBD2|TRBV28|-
CASSSTSGGSRDTQYF
TGTGCCAGCAGTTCTACTAGCGGGGGGTCTCGGGATACGCAGTATTTT
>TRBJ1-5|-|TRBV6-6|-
CASSYGQNNQPQHF
TGTGCCAGCAGTTACGGACAGAACAATCAGCCCCAGCATTTT
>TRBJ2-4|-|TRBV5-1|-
CASSLGGRLAKNIQYF
TGCGCCAGCAGCTTGGGTGGCAGACTAGCCAAAAACATTCAGTACTTC
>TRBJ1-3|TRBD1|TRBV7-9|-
CASSLDDRAGNTIYF
TGTGCCAGCAGCTTGGATGACAGGGCTGGAAACACCATATATTTT
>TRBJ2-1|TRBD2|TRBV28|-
CASSSSLGLAGGFYNEQFF
TGTGCCAGCAGCTCTTCCCTGGGACTAGCGGGGGGATTCTACAATGAGCAGTTCTTC
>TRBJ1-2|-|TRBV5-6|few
CASSLNYGYTF
TGTGCCAGCAGCTTAAACTATGGCTACACCTTC
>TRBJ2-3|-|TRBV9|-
CASSGPRQALTDTQYF
TGTGCCAGCAGCGGACCAAGACAGGCCCTCACAGATACGCAGTATTTT
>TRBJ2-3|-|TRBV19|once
CASSPPSNTQYF
TGTGCCAGTAGTCCTCCTTCCAATACGCAGTATTTT
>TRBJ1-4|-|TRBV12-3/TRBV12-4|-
CASSFIRNEKLFF
TGTGCCAGCAGTTTTATTCGAAATGAAAAACTGTTTTTT
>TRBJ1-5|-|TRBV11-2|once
CASSLGQLNQPQHF
TGTGCCAGCAGCTTAGGACAGCTAAATCAGCCCCAGCATTTT